This TCR beta chain was recovered during a study of blood T cell repertoires in COVID-19 (dated by TCRdb to about 2020). About the study as a whole: Samples from collaborators originated in the United States, Italy and Spain and spanned both the acute and convalescent phases of COVID-19. The material from the prospective study consisted of cDNA or gDNA derived from T cells, B-cell-depleted T cells, or PBMCs. The dataset comprised deeply sampled blood TCRbeta repertoires from subjects exposed to, actively infected with, or recovered from COVID-19. The repertoires were released in a freely available public database meant as a resource for research on the immune response to SARS-CoV-2. Samples came from the ongoing ImmuneRACE study (first 160 participants) plus 1,254 subjects from 6 global collaborators. Sample metadata almost always included a de-identified subject ID, COVID-19 status, age in years and sex. Where HLA class I and class II types were available, the types were taken from metadata supplied by the sample provider, not from assay-based typing. Here is what the overall study found, with its caveats: How much clinical and demographic metadata was included differed by source and by participant, and the metadata was provided uncurated.

Regarding this clone: Its antigen is currently not known. No base qualities exist here, and no much larger clone lies one base off it.

Each collaborating institution followed its own protocols to collect whole blood in K2EDTA tubes. For TCRbeta analysis, collaborator samples were shipped as frozen whole blood, as isolated PBMCs, or as DNA extracted from either sample type. The immunoSEQ Assay, a bias-controlled multiplex PCR, was used to amplify TCRbeta CDR3 regions from genomic DNA. On the authors' methods: Within the assay, amplification of reference gene primers was used to estimate how many nucleated cells each sample contained. To quantify the absolute abundance of each unique TCRbeta CDR3 rearrangement, sequence reads were collapsed and filtered. For each sample, productive Simpson clonality was calculated as the square root of Simpson's diversity index across productive rearrangements. Entries here come from immuneACCESS through TCRdb and include only in-frame sequences with V and J called. Some clones fail to appear in such tables; in the studies checked, an unresolved V gene covers under half of the shortfall, and the cause of the remainder is unknown. V and J calls and clone size follow that table, whereas D and trimming were derived from the DNA. This sample comprises roughly 200,000 clones, more than 70% of them detected only once. Just under 8.5% of the sample is held by the ten biggest clonotypes.

Reading from cysteine to phenylalanine, the CDR3 counts 15 amino acids. Here the CDR3 DNA is all that survives: 45 bases in frame from base 1. The germline V end is reduced by 5 bases and the J end by 5 bases; junction bases left unmatched: 10. For CDR1 and CDR2, the germline V gene (reference sequence) lists MNHEY and SMNVEV. The chain is assembled from TRBV27 and TRBJ2-7; TRBD2 lines up with 9 middle nucleotides. Sequencing was performed on peripheral blood. The origin of this receptor is a woman aged 55-75 years with acute or convalescent COVID-19. The nucleotides read TGTGCCAGCAGTCCCCCGGGTAGCGGGAGAAACGAGCAGTACTTC. Translated, it reads CASSPPGSGRNEQYF.